This record looks at one T cell receptor beta chain sequence and its context. Its antigen remains unidentified. The record has no base qualities; no much larger clone is one base away. This record comes from a study of blood T cell repertoires in COVID-19 (dated by TCRdb to 2020 to 2021). Some background on the complete study: The collaborator samples originated in the United States, Italy and Spain and spanned the acute and convalescent phases of COVID-19. Samples were obtained from the ongoing ImmuneRACE study (first 160 participants) and from roughly 1,300 subjects provided by 6 global collaborators. The prospective study material was composed of cDNA or gDNA derived from T cells, B-cell-depleted T cells, or PBMCs. A de-identified subject ID, COVID-19 status, age in years and sex were almost always included in the sample metadata. Where available, HLA class I and class II types were taken from metadata supplied by the sample provider and were not determined by assay-based typing. The repertoires were released in a freely available public database intended as a resource for research on the immune response to SARS-CoV-2. The dataset comprised deeply sampled blood TCRbeta repertoires from subjects exposed to, actively infected with, or recovered from COVID-19.

The immunoSEQ Assay, a bias-controlled multiplex PCR, was used to amplify TCRbeta CDR3 regions from genomic DNA. In the authors' own workflow: The number of nucleated cells in each sample was estimated from the amplification of reference gene primers within the assay. To quantify the absolute abundance of each unique TCRbeta CDR3 rearrangement, sequence reads were collapsed and filtered. For each sample, productive Simpson clonality was calculated by taking the square root of Simpson's diversity index across productive rearrangements. Held by TCRdb, this immuneACCESS table contains in-frame sequences only and omits some clones. Under half of the omission traces to an unresolved V gene where checked; the cause of the rest is unknown. V, J and clone size were drawn from that table, and D and trimming were deduced from the DNA. In this sample the table shows some 340,000 clones, approximately 90% of which occur a single time. The top ten clones comprise 3.9% of the sample.

Taken from the germline V gene, the CDR1 and CDR2 loops are SGHRS and YFSETQ. The CDR3 spans 15 residues, from the cysteine through the phenylalanine. Only the CDR3 region is kept as DNA, spanning 45 bases read in frame from base 1. Cut back by 0 bases and 5 bases, the V and J ends lie 14 bases apart. Enrolling through a virtual design, the prospective study's participants ranged in age from roughly 18 to 100 years and lived across 20 to 30 United States geographic areas. Cohort assignment in the prospective study relied on participant-reported clinical history from a screening survey and a study questionnaire. Exposed participants had been in contact with someone with a PCR-confirmed or clinician-diagnosed COVID-19 case within 2 weeks of study entry. In the prospective study, mobile phlebotomists collected whole blood, serum and a nasopharyngeal or oropharyngeal swab from each participant. Prospective study participants could optionally give additional blood draws and questionnaires over an approximately 2-month period. Before DNA extraction, blood samples from the prospective study were shipped at room temperature or frozen.

General study outcomes and caveats: Clinical and demographic metadata were provided uncurated, with the amount varying by source and participant.

Material for sequencing was PBMCs or T cells enriched from blood (not recorded which). The TCR comes from a woman under 40 who had been exposed to COVID-19. The sequence joins TRBV5-1 to TRBJ1-1; 5 matching bases give a weak D call of TRBD1. Here the CDR3 is given as CASSLAGAGRTEAFF. The DNA is as follows: TGCGCCAGCAGCTTGGCCGGGGCGGGGAGGACTGAAGCTTTCTTT.